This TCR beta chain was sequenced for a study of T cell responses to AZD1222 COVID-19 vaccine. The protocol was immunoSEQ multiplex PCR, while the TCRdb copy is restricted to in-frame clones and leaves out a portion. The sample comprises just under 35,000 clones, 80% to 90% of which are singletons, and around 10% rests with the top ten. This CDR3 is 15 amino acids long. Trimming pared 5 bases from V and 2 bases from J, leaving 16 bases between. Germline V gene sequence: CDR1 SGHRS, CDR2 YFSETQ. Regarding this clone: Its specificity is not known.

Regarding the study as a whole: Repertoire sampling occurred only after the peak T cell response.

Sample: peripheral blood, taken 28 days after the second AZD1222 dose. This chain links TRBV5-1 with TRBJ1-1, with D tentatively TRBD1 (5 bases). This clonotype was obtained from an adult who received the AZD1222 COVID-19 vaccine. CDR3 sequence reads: CASRPAMGENTEAFF. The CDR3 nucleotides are TGCGCCAGCAGACCCGCGATGGGGGAAAACACTGAAGCTTTCTTT.